The source of this T cell receptor (beta chain) is a study of CD8+CD57+ T cells in acquired aplastic anemia. In germline, CDR1 is DFQATT, CDR2 SNEGSKA (reference sequence). This CDR3 is built from 13 residues. V lost 3 bases and J 7 bases, leaving 15 bases between the germline ends. CD8+CD57+ cell expansion had been shown by flow cytometry in patients chosen for sequencing. It was genomic DNA that served as the template for profiling TCR beta VDJ and CDR3. TCRdb called the reads again in MiXCR, with one record for every CDR3 protein. The repertoire includes more than 95,000 distinct CDR3 sequences, 40% of them detected once, and roughly 2.7% sits in the top ten. Ten or more counts support this clonotype. Possible read error: a much larger clone is one base away.

The sample taken for sequencing was sorted CD4+, CD8+, or CD8+CD57+ T cells (not recorded which) from PBMCs. This sequence was found in a human donor with aplastic anemia. V gene TRBV20-1 combines with J gene TRBJ1-2; no clear D. The CDR3, as DNA: TGCAGTGCTAGCCCTATGCGGGAGGGTGGCTACACCTTC. Translated, it gives CSASPMREGGYTF.